This TCR beta chain appears in the sequencing data of a study of metastatic and nonmetastatic thyroid tumors. Study-level findings and limits: It was reported that TCR beta diversity was significantly higher in malignant thyroid tumors than benign nodules, in blood and tumor.

Relative to its sample, this clone is medium-sized. Its target is not known. Prior to thyroid surgery, none of the patients had received any treatment. Through MiXCR, TCRdb re-clonotyped the PCR reads. The data show 30,000 or so clones, with over 15% seen just once and around 4.2% held by the top ten. The TCR originated in a female donor with papillary thyroid cancer or a benign thyroid nodule (not recorded which). Some clones in this sample may be carry-over from other donors' samples. Source material: blood.

The CDR3 here is CSARAGARAYEQYF. The CDR3 nucleotides are TGCAGTGCTAGAGCGGGGGCGCGGGCCTACGAGCAGTACTTC. The chain couples TRBV20-1 to TRBJ2-7; either TRBD1 or TRBD2 may supply D (6 bases each). V was clipped by 1 base and J by 2 bases, with 12 bases between them. Germline-derived CDR1 and CDR2 are DFQATT and SNEGSKA (reference sequence). The CDR3 consists of 14 residues.